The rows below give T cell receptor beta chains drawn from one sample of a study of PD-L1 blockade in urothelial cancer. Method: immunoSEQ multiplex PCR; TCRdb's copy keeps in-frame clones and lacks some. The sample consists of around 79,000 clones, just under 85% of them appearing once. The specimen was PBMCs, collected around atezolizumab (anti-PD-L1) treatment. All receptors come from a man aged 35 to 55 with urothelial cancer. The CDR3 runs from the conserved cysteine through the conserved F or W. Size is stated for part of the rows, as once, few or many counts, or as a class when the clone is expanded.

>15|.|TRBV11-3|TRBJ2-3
CASSFGQGGRDTQYF
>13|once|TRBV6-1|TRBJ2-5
CATGTSGRGTQYF
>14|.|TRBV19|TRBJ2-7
CASSGGGYSYEQYF
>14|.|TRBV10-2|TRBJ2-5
CASSESNFRGTQYF
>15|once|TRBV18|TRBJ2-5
CASSPPSGQQETQYF
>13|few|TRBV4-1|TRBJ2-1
CASSQVFPGLQFF
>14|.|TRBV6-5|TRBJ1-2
CASSYRDRVGGYTF
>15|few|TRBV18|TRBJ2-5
CASSAFGQGGETQYF
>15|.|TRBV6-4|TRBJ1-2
CASSVHPGQGYGYTF
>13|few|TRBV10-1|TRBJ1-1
CASSAQPNTEAFF
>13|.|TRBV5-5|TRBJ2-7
CASSLDRVREQYF
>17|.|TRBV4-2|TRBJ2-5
CASSQDWREGPLTAQYF
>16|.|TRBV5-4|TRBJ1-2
CASSQSLDRGLDGYTF
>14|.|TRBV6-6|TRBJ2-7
CASSHGTGGYEQYF
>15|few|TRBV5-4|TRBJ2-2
CASSFDPKQGRELFF
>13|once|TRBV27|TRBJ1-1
CASRTTGNTEAFF
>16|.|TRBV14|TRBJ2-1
CASSQARNSGLREQFF